This T cell receptor beta chain is drawn from a study of T cell responses to AZD1222 COVID-19 vaccine. Assay: immunoSEQ multiplex PCR; the TCRdb copy retains only in-frame clones and omits some. The data hold 200,000 to 250,000 clones, with approximately 94% observed a single time. Findings and limits, study-wide: Among AZD1222 vaccinees, only six were seropositive at baseline. Two AZD1222 doses significantly raised spike-specific TCR breadth and depth over controls. Reports say nearly half of spike-specific TCRs go after unmutated variant regions. Females made up more of the donors, who were largely white British, and clonal diversity may have come out too low.

This CDR3 is built from 13 residues. Germline loops: CDR1 GTSNPN, CDR2 SVGIG (reference sequence). Trimming removed 1 base at V and 4 bases at J, with 10 bases between. In regard to this clone: Its antigen is unidentified.

This sequence was found in an adult who received the MenACWY meningococcal vaccine as a control. The material was peripheral blood, obtained 28 days after the second dose of the MenACWY control vaccine. The chain uses TRBV30 and TRBJ1-1, with D perhaps TRBD1 (5 bases). DNA of the CDR3: TGTGCCTGGAGTGGCGGGGGGAGCACTGAAGCTTTCTTT. Protein: CAWSGGGSTEAFF.